This section outlines one T cell receptor (beta chain) sequence together with its context. It has no known antigen specificity. It has no much larger one-base neighbor in the sample; base qualities were not kept. The sample comes from a study of CD8 T cells in ankylosing spondylitis (dated by TCRdb to about 2017). For context, the study as a whole: The study set out to find disease-linked TCR variants by profiling T cell receptor beta repertoires in ankylosing spondylitis patients and healthy donors. The full study cohort was made up of under 30 ankylosing spondylitis patients and 108 healthy donors. Peripheral blood was sampled, and synovial fluid was additionally collected from ankylosing spondylitis patients.

Instrument on record: Illumina HiSeq 2500. TCR beta libraries were prepared by quantitative 5'-RACE with molecular barcodes. The published analysis was carried out like this. To identify disease-linked TCR variants, a new computational method was used, one built on a probabilistic model of VDJ rearrangement. TCRdb itself trimmed the public reads at Q25 with fastp, ran MiXCR and retained productive beta chains. Rows matching on CDR3 protein sequence are summarized as one entry with the most common DNA and genes. In this record, the V and J calls reflect TCRdb's handling and not the investigators' own analysis. This sample lists approximately 45,000 distinct CDR3 sequences; about 10% were detected once. Around 1.4% of the sample lies in the top ten. The full study reports these points: A TCR beta motif of 8 or 9 highly homologous amino acid variants appeared characteristic of blood from ankylosing spondylitis patients. Some TCR beta motif variants had previously been reported in synovial fluid and blood of reactive arthritis patients, which suggested common disease-initiation mechanisms. The disease-linked clones showed a CD8+ phenotype and occurred at relatively low frequencies in peripheral blood. The disease-linked clones were reported to be significantly enriched in matched synovial fluid samples from ankylosing spondylitis patients.

The CDR3 sequence holds 12 residues, the cysteine and phenylalanine included. Left in the record is the CDR3 DNA by itself, 36 bases read in frame from the first base. V is pared back by 6 bases and J by 6 bases, with 10 bases lying between the germline termini. As encoded in the germline V gene (reference sequence), CDR1 is LNHDA while CDR2 is SQIVND. The specimen sequenced was blood, either unsorted or a sorted T cell fraction (not recorded which). This clonotype was sampled from a male donor with ankylosing spondylitis or in good health (not recorded which). This chain is built from TRBV19 and TRBJ2-3; the D gene is perhaps TRBD2, on 5 matching bases. The nucleotides read TGTGCCAGTAGGGGTAGCGCTGATACGCAGTATTTT. The translation is CASRGSADTQYF.